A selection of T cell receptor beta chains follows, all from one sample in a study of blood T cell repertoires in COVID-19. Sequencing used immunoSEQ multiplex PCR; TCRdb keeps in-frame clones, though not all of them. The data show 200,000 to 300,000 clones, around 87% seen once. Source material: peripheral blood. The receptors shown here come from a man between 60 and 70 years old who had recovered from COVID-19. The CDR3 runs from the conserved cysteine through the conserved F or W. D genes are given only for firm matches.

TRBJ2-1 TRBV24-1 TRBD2 CATSDPWGRAGNEQFF
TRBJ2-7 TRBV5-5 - CASSLDPSPPREQYF
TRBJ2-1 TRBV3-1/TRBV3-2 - CASSRQQGNNEQFF
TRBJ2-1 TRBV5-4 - CASLRDSHNEQFF
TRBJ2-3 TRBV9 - CASSVLAGAPQYF
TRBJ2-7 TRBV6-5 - CATMTYEQYF
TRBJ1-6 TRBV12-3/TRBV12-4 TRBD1 CASSHRGDSPLHF
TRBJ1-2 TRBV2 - CASTLDSIYGYTF
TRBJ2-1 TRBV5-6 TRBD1 CASSLRRTGNNEQFF
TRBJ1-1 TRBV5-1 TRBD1 CASSLYVGGPEAFF
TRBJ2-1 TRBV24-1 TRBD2 CATSDGGLAVDEQFF
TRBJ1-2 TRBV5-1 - CASSLAGRVGGYTF
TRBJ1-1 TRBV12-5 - CASGLGQQNTEAFF
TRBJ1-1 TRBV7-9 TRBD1 CASSLPGQGAANTEAFF
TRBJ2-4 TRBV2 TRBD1 CASSSQGALAKNIQYF
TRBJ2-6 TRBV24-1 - CATSDHRAGANVLTF
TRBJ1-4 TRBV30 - CAWSREGNEKLFF
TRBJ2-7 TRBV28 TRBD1 CASSPSQGGQAWGYEQYF
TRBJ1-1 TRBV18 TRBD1 CASSPDRGRSTEAFF
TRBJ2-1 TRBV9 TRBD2 CASSVGERRGVYNEQFF
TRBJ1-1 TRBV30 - CAWRDTNTEAFF
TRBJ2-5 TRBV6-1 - CASSDPGETQYF
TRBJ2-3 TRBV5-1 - CASSLVVSFTDTQYF
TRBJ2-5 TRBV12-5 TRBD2 CASGPGTTQETQYF
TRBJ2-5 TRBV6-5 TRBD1 CASGQGRQETQYF
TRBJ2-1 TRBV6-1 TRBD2 CASSERGRVNEQFF
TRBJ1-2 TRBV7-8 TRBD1 CASSLANAGTAYGGYTF
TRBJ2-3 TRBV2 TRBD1 CASLERGRRSTDTQYF
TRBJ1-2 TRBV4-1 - CASSQEPVLYGYTF
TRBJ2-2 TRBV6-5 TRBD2 CASTRDYSSTGELFF
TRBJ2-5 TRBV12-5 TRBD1 CASARGTGMQETQYF
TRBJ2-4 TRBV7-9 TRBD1 CASSPDRGKNIQYF
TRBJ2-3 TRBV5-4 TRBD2 CASSPQVDSGGRTDTQYF
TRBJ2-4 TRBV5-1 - CASSLVQDPGNIQYF
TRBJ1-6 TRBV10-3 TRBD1 CAISLQGDGNSPLHF
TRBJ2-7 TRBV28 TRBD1 CAANGVSGQGARAYEQYF
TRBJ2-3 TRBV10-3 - CAISERNPGTVQGVTDTQYF
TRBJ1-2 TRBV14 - CASSPDNSPRIFNYGYTF
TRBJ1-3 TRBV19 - CASSIRGGNTIYF
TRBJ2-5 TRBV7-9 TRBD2 CASSLAGASGETQYF
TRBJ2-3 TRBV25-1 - CASSEWNRRNGPGDTQYF
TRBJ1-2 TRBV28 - CASSADTGLGHGYTF
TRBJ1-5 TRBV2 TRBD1 CASSGQGNQPQHF
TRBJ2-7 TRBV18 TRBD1 CASSPTGIYEQYF
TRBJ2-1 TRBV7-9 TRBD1 CASSEGQGMNEQFF
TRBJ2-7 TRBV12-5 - CASGLGQGGQYF
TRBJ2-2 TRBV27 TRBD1 CASSQKGQGLFGELFF
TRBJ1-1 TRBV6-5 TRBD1 CASRGQGGSYTEAFF
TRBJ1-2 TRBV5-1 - CASSLTGLGYTF
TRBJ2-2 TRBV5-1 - CASSLAGTYTGELFF
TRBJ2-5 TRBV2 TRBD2 CASRPGLAEETQYF
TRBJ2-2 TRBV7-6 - CASSLKRGGSGTGELFF
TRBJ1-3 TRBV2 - CASSEEQARGTIYF